The 20 T cell receptor beta chains below all came from one sample that was sequenced in a study of T cells in Graves' hyperthyroidism and ophthalmopathy (dated by TCRdb to about 2019). The library was prepared using multiplex PCR. Data came from an Illumina HiSeq 2000. The TCR beta CDR3 regions were amplified from the RNA transcripts. The first round of RT-PCR for the TCR CDR3 was performed with the HTBI primer set and the Qiagen OneStep RT-PCR kit. TCRdb redid the processing of the public reads, applying fastp at Q25 and MiXCR, and retained in-frame beta chains. Rows merge per CDR3 protein into single entries with the most common DNA and genes. The sample data list hundreds of thousands of distinct CDR3 sequences, and roughly 15% of these were observed just once. The top ten clones comprise approximately 4.2% of the sample. Specimen: blood. These receptors were taken from a woman in her thirties or forties with Graves' ophthalmopathy.

The chain combines TRBV28 with TRBJ2-5, with 7 bases matching TRBD2. With V trimmed by 5 bases and J by 7 bases, 7 bases remained unmatched. This CDR3 region has 13 residues. The V gene's germline CDR1 is MDHEN and CDR2 SYDVKM. CDR3 nucleotide sequence: TGTGCCAGCAGTGTCGGGGGGAGTGGGACCCAGTACTTC. This codes for CASSVGGSGTQYF.

A few counts support this clonotype. The chain recombines TRBV11-2 with TRBJ2-3; tentative D call: TRBD2 (5 bases). Germline V CDR1 and CDR2: SGHAT, FQNNGV. This CDR3 has 16 residues. Trimming left V 4 bases short and J 4 bases short, with 18 bases between. In DNA, the CDR3 is TGTGCCAGCAGCTCACCCACCGGGATCCTTTCAGATACGCAGTATTTT. Its translation: CASSSPTGILSDTQYF.

The chain combines TRBV6-9 with TRBJ2-1; D might be TRBD1 (6 bases). CDR3 length: 12 residues. CDR1 and CDR2 from the germline V gene are MNHGY and SVAAGI. V dropped 4 bases and J dropped 8 bases, with 9 bases sitting between them. The chain's CDR3 is CASSSKGDEQFF. The DNA for the CDR3 is TGTGCCAGCAGTTCCAAGGGGGATGAGCAGTTCTTC.

This clonotype was seen at least ten times. V gene TRBV28 combines with J gene TRBJ2-3, with 8 positions matching TRBD2. The CDR3 has 13 residues. Trimming cost V 5 bases and J 6 bases; bases outside gene matches: 4. The germline gives CDR1 MDHEN, CDR2 SYDVKM. CDR3 sequence reads: CASSPTSADTQYF. Written as DNA, the CDR3 is TGTGCCAGCAGTCCGACTAGCGCGGATACGCAGTATTTT.

This clonotype was observed a handful of times. This chain uses TRBV19 with TRBJ1-1; D call uncertain. Germline CDR1 and CDR2: LNHDA and SQIVND (reference sequence). CDR3 length: 15 residues. The ends were cut back, 6 bases at V and 1 base at J, with 15 bases in the middle. The CDR3, as DNA: TGTGCCAGTAGCGCGGGCGCCCGGGGGAACACTGAAGCTTTCTTT. It encodes CASSAGARGNTEAFF. Full variable domain (missing parts from reference TRBV19 and TRBJ1-1): DGGITQSPKYLFRKEGQNVTLSCEQNLNHDAMYWYRQDPGQGLRLIYYSQIVNDFQKGDIAEGYSVSREKKESFPLTVTSAQKNPTAFYLCASSAGARGNTEAFFGQGTRLTVV.

This clonotype is a singleton in its sample. The V gene is TRBV7-9, the J gene TRBJ2-7; a weak D match, TRBD1 (5 bases). Germline-derived CDR1 and CDR2 are SEHNR and FQNEAQ (reference sequence). This CDR3 has 11 residues. V lost 4 bases to trimming and J lost 10 bases, with 11 bases between them. Written as DNA, the CDR3 is TGTGCCAGCAGCTGGGGCAGAGATCAGTACTTC. This gives the protein CASSWGRDQYF.

This clonotype was counted ten times or more. The chain has TRBV7-9 and TRBJ2-7; TRBD1 agrees at 9 bases. V lost 4 bases to trimming and J lost 5 bases; unmatched junction nucleotides: 9. The CDR3 consists of 15 residues. Germline V gene data show CDR1 as SEHNR and CDR2 as FQNEAQ (reference sequence). The CDR3 sequence: CASSSPGTGIDEQYF. DNA for the CDR3: TGTGCCAGCAGCTCCCCCGGGACAGGGATTGACGAGCAGTACTTC.

This clonotype was seen a handful of times. The rearrangement links TRBV25-1 to TRBJ2-7; D possibly matches TRBD1 or TRBD2 (5 bases each). Trimming cost V 8 bases and J 5 bases, with 16 bases left between them. Germline V lookup: CDR1 MGHDK, CDR2 SYGVNS. This CDR3 region has 13 residues. CDR3 sequence reads: CASRKAGTHEQYF. The CDR3 DNA is TGTGCCAGCCGGAAAGCAGGGACCCACGAGCAGTACTTC.

This rearrangement joins TRBV28 to TRBJ1-3, with D possibly TRBD1 on 5 matching bases. CDR3 size: 14 residues. CDR1 is MDHEN and CDR2 is SYDVKM in the germline V gene. Trimming took 6 bases from V and 0 from J, leaving 9 bases between them. CDR3 loop: CASSTGPSGNTIYF. The CDR3 nucleotides are TGTGCCAGCAGCACAGGCCCCTCTGGAAACACCATATATTTT.

This clonotype has a count of ten or more. V gene TRBV7-6 combines with J gene TRBJ2-7; D not certain. Trimming took 4 bases from V and 5 from J, leaving 6 bases between them. Germline CDR1 SGHVS, CDR2 FNYEAQ. The CDR3 runs 11 residues. The CDR3 DNA reads TGTGCCAGCAGCTCCCTTAACGAGCAGTACTTC. Protein sequence: CASSSLNEQYF.

This clonotype was seen a few times. The genes are TRBV11-3 and TRBJ1-3; D remains ambiguous. Germline values: CDR1 SGHNT, CDR2 YENEEA. The CDR3 totals 15 residues. V was clipped by 1 base and J by 7 bases, with 14 bases between them. The CDR3 sequence: CASSLGRTGGNTIYF. The CDR3, as DNA: TGTGCCAGCAGCTTAGGTCGAACTGGCGGGAACACCATATATTTT.

Note on this clonotype: One base away lies a much larger clone, so this may be a sequencing read error. The chain uses TRBV27 and TRBJ2-7; the match to TRBD2 covers 9 bases. Germline loops: CDR1 MNHEY, CDR2 SMNVEV (reference sequence). The CDR3 totals 15 residues. CDR3 residues: CAGSSTGTSLREQYF. CDR3 DNA: TGTGCCGGCAGTTCGACCGGGACTAGCCTCCGCGAGCAGTACTTC.

This clonotype was found a few times. The gene calls are TRBV11-2 and TRBJ2-3; D is perhaps TRBD1 (5 bases). This CDR3 comprises 15 residues. CDR1 and CDR2 from the germline V gene are SGHAT and FQNNGV. The V end lost 0 bases, the J end lost 8 bases, and 15 bases lay between the germline ends. CDR3 DNA sequence: TGTGCCAGCAGCTTAGAGCGATTGGACAAAAGTACGCAGTATTTT. This encodes CASSLERLDKSTQYF.

This clonotype has a count of ten or more. V is TRBV28 and J is TRBJ2-7, with D possibly matching TRBD1 (6 bases). The CDR3 sequence is 16 residues long. The germline V gene has CDR1 MDHEN and CDR2 SYDVKM. Trimming cost V 5 bases and J 0 bases, with 17 bases left between them. The CDR3 loop reads CASSLPRAGASYEQYF. The DNA of the CDR3 is TGTGCCAGCAGTCTACCCCGCGCAGGGGCCTCCTACGAGCAGTACTTC.

This clonotype was recorded a few times. The chain carries TRBV30 and TRBJ1-1; 8 bases fit TRBD1. This CDR3 has 15 amino acids. Germline CDR1 is GTSNPN and CDR2 is SVGIG (reference sequence). V dropped 0 bases and J dropped 5; count of bases not matched to a gene: 8. CDR3 loop: CAWSVPDRGGTEAFF. The CDR3 coding sequence is TGTGCCTGGAGTGTACCCGACAGGGGTGGGACTGAAGCTTTCTTT.

Many counts were recorded for this clonotype. The chain carries TRBV12-3 or TRBV12-4 and TRBJ2-7; possible D gene TRBD2, 6 bases. The V and J ends lost 2 bases and 2 bases respectively, with 10 bases between them. CDR3 length equals 14 residues. For the CDR3, the DNA is TGTGCCAGCAGTTTACTGGGCGGGGCCTACGAGCAGTACTTC. It yields the protein CASSLLGGAYEQYF.

This chain links TRBV6-2 or TRBV6-3 with TRBJ2-7; D gene unclear. V was trimmed by 2 bases and J by 4 bases, leaving 9 bases between them. This CDR3 comprises 13 residues. Germline values: CDR1 MNHEY, CDR2 SVGEGT. This CDR3 reads CASSYKYPYEQYF. The DNA for the CDR3 is TGTGCCAGCAGTTACAAATACCCATACGAGCAGTACTTC.

The chain is built from TRBV19 and TRBJ2-2, with 11 bases identical to TRBD2. Germline CDR1 LNHDA, CDR2 SQIVND (reference sequence). The CDR3 loop spans 18 amino acids. V lost 1 base, J lost 1 base, and 5 bases stayed unmatched. The CDR3: CASSIGGGTSGNTGELFF. CDR3 nucleotide sequence: TGTGCCAGTAGTATAGGAGGCGGGACTAGCGGGAACACCGGGGAGCTGTTTTTT.

At least ten counts were recorded for this clonotype. The V gene is TRBV6-1, the J gene TRBJ2-7; maybe TRBD1 (6 bases). Germline assignment: CDR1 MNHNS and CDR2 SASEGT. The CDR3 spans 12 residues. Trimming took 10 bases from V and 3 from J, leaving 13 bases between them. For the CDR3, the DNA is TGTGCCATCACGGGACAACACTACGAGCAGTACTTC. As protein: CAITGQHYEQYF.

This clonotype was counted at least ten times. The chain carries TRBV27 and TRBJ2-7, with 14 nucleotides matching TRBD2. The trim removed 5 bases at V and 3 bases at J, leaving 6 bases unmatched. This CDR3 contains 16 residues. CDR1 and CDR2 from the germline V gene are MNHEY and SMNVEV (reference sequence). The DNA for the CDR3 is TGTGCCAGCAGTGCCTGGGGACTAGCGGGAGACTACGAGCAGTACTTC. It encodes CASSAWGLAGDYEQYF.